These 22 T cell receptor beta chains originate from one sample sequenced in a study of Ad26.COV2.S vaccination and SARS-CoV-2 variants. Treatment here: some 19 received Ad26.COV2.S at low or high dose, single or two shots; five or six received placebo; per-sample allocation not given. The samples were gathered on day 63 after the first injection of vaccine or placebo. Produced via immunoSEQ multiplex PCR; TCRdb's table is partial and in-frame only. This sample has about 350,000 clones, with around 89% found just once. The sample consisted of peripheral blood, taken in a trial of Ad26.COV2.S vaccine versus placebo. The source of these receptors is a person aged 18-60 years who received the Ad26.COV2.S COVID-19 vaccine or a placebo.

V usage is TRBV27 and J usage is TRBJ2-1, with D unclear. Looked up from germline, CDR1 is MNHEY and CDR2 is SMNVEV (reference sequence). CDR3 size: 14 residues. Trimming pared 1 base from V and 5 bases from J, leaving 9 bases between. For the CDR3, the DNA is TGTGCCAGCAGTTTATTAGGAACTAACAATGAGCAGTTCTTC. Translation: CASSLLGTNNEQFF.

This clone showed up just once. In DNA form, the CDR3 reads TGTGCCAGCAGCTTCAGGGGAGCAAACCCGAATCAGCCCCAGCATTTT. Translation gives CASSFRGANPNQPQHF. The chain employs TRBV7-8 and TRBJ1-5, with a possible D match to TRBD1 (6 bases). The germline gives CDR1 SGHVS, CDR2 FQNEAQ. The CDR3 loop spans 16 amino acids. Trimming left V 3 bases short and J 4 bases short, with 16 bases between.

The gene calls are TRBV5-6 and TRBJ1-5; D gene unclear. There are 13 residues in the CDR3. Germline CDR1 reads SGHDT; CDR2 reads YYEEEE. With 0 bases removed from V and 5 bases from J, the gap between germline ends came to 6 bases. CDR3 in DNA: TGTGCCAGCAGCTTGGATACGGATCAGCCCCAGCATTTT. It codes for CASSLDTDQPQHF.

This chain uses TRBV6-6 with TRBJ1-4; D remains unclear. Germline CDR1 MNHNY, CDR2 SVGAGI (reference sequence). The CDR3 runs to 13 residues. Trimming stripped 2 bases from V and 8 bases from J, with 9 bases between. The CDR3 DNA is TGTGCCAGCAGTTACACAGACCGAGAAAAACTGTTTTTT. Protein sequence: CASSYTDREKLFF.

This chain uses TRBV5-4 with TRBJ2-5; weak D call: TRBD1 (5 bases). Trimming removed 4 bases at V and 1 base at J, with 11 bases between. The CDR3 is 14 residues long. Germline V gives CDR1 SGHNT, CDR2 YYREEE (reference sequence). The CDR3 spells CASSERQTQETQYF. As DNA, the CDR3 is TGTGCCAGCAGCGAAAGACAGACCCAAGAGACCCAGTACTTC.

The chain is built from TRBV9 and TRBJ2-7, with D tentatively TRBD2 (5 bases). The CDR3 covers 17 residues. The germline V and J ends were trimmed by 0 bases and 2 bases, with 18 bases remaining between them. Per the germline V gene, CDR1 is SGDLS and CDR2 is YYNGEE. Here the CDR3 reads CASSVGSRGRSTYEQYF. The CDR3 DNA sequence: TGTGCCAGCAGCGTAGGGTCGAGAGGGCGCTCGACCTACGAGCAGTACTTC.

This clone was seen only once. The chain is built from TRBV25-1 and TRBJ2-5; tentatively, D is TRBD1 (6 bases). The CDR3 runs to 11 residues. CDR1 is MGHDK, CDR2 SYGVNS, per germline. V lost 5 bases to trimming and J lost 12 bases, with 13 bases between them. The CDR3 spells CASSYTGWEYF. The CDR3 DNA is TGTGCCAGCAGTTATACAGGGTGGGAGTACTTC.

V usage is TRBV27 and J usage is TRBJ1-5, with D maybe TRBD1 (5 bases). Trimming removed 2 bases from V and 5 bases from J, with 7 bases in between. Germline CDR1 and CDR2: MNHEY and SMNVEV (reference sequence). This CDR3 has 13 amino acids. Written as DNA, the CDR3 is TGTGCCAGCAGTTTACAGGGTTATCAGCCCCAGCATTTT. Residues: CASSLQGYQPQHF.

V and J are TRBV29-1 and TRBJ2-1, with 8 bases fitting TRBD1. Trimming took 8 bases from V and 9 from J; bases not matched to a gene: 18. The length of the CDR3 is 15 residues. Germline V CDR1 and CDR2: SQVTM, ANQGSEA. The CDR3, as DNA: TGCAGCTCACCACGGCCGGGCCCAGGGGGCATTGAGCAGTTCTTC. It specifies CSSPRPGPGGIEQFF.

This chain uses TRBV11-2 with TRBJ2-1; tentatively, D is TRBD1 or TRBD2 (5 bases each). The CDR3 consists of 13 residues. Trimming cost V 5 bases and J 7 bases, with 12 bases left between them. CDR1 and CDR2 (germline): SGHAT, FQNNGV. DNA for the CDR3: TGTGCCAGCAGCCCCCGGGACCCAAATGAGCAGTTCTTC. Its protein product is CASSPRDPNEQFF. The full variable domain, in which reference TRBV11-2 and TRBJ2-1 provide the parts outside the CDR3, is EAGVAQSPRYKIIEKRQSVAFWCNPISGHATLYWYQQILGQGPKLLIQFQNNGVVDDSQLPKDRFSAERLKGVDSTLKIQPAKLEDSAVYLCASSPRDPNEQFFGPGTRLTVL.

This chain connects TRBV19 to TRBJ2-2, with D unclear. Germline V gene lookup returns CDR1 LNHDA and CDR2 SQIVND (reference sequence). The CDR3 runs 15 residues. V was cut by 6 bases and J by 1 base, with 12 bases left in between. DNA for the CDR3: TGTGCCAGTAGGCTCGGATCGGGGAACACCGGGGAGCTGTTTTTT. This gives the protein CASRLGSGNTGELFF. Combining the CDR3 with reference TRBV19 and TRBJ2-2 gives the whole variable domain DGGITQSPKYLFRKEGQNVTLSCEQNLNHDAMYWYRQDPGQGLRLIYYSQIVNDFQKGDIAEGYSVSREKKESFPLTVTSAQKNPTAFYLCASRLGSGNTGELFFGEGSRLTVL.

This clone has a single count. The chain combines TRBV6-2 or TRBV6-3 with TRBJ2-7, with TRBD1 matching over 8 bases. V shed 6 bases and J 2 bases; nucleotides not matched to a gene: 6. This CDR3 region has 14 residues. Germline lookup yields CDR1 MNHEY and CDR2 SVGEGT. This CDR3 reads CASSPRDRPYEQYF. DNA of the CDR3: TGTGCCAGCAGCCCCCGGGACAGGCCCTACGAGCAGTACTTC.

The chain links TRBV6-4 to TRBJ2-2; weak D call: TRBD1 (5 bases). The V end lost 0 bases, the J end lost 1 base, and 9 bases lay between the germline ends. This CDR3 is 16 amino acids long. CDR1 is MRHNA and CDR2 is SNTAGT in the germline V gene. CDR3 nucleotides: TGTGCCAGCAGTGACTCGACAAGGGGGAACACCGGGGAGCTGTTTTTT. The encoded protein is CASSDSTRGNTGELFF.

This chain connects TRBV11-3 to TRBJ1-1; the D is unclear. Looked up from germline, CDR1 is SGHNT and CDR2 is YENEEA. There are 15 residues in the CDR3. The V end was cut by 4 bases, the J end by 0 bases, with 12 bases between. The DNA of the CDR3 is TGTGCCAGCAGCTCCACGTCGCCAATGAACACTGAAGCTTTCTTT. Protein product: CASSSTSPMNTEAFF.

This clone occurred once. The chain is built from TRBV4-2 and TRBJ2-5, with D perhaps TRBD2 (5 bases). The CDR3 is 15 residues long. Trimming stripped 0 bases from V and 4 bases from J, with 12 bases between. The germline V gene encodes CDR1 LGHNA and CDR2 YNFKEQ. In DNA, the CDR3 is TGTGCCAGCAGCCAAGATTCGGGAATCGGAGAGACCCAGTACTTC. Translating gives CASSQDSGIGETQYF.

V usage is TRBV6-5 and J usage is TRBJ2-7; D is unresolved. Trimming stripped 2 bases from V and 0 bases from J, with 8 bases between. Germline V lookup: CDR1 MNHEY, CDR2 SVGAGI. The CDR3 contains 14 residues. CDR3 nucleotide sequence: TGTGCCAGCAGTTACGGGCGGATCTCCTACGAGCAGTACTTC. As protein: CASSYGRISYEQYF.

This clone appeared a few times. The V gene is TRBV6-5, the J gene TRBJ2-7; TRBD1 aligns across 7 bases. Germline V gene data show CDR1 as MNHEY and CDR2 as SVGAGI. J lost 5 bases, V lost 8 bases, and 12 bases had no gene match. This CDR3 is 14 amino acids long. The CDR3 reads CASGSPGQWDEQYF. CDR3 sequence (DNA): TGTGCCAGCGGAAGCCCGGGACAGTGGGACGAGCAGTACTTC.

The V call is TRBV6-5, the J call TRBJ1-3, with TRBD1 as a possible D gene (6 bases). CDR3 length: 13 residues. The germline V gene has CDR1 MNHEY and CDR2 SVGAGI. V shed 6 bases and J shed 5 bases, with 11 bases lying between them. Here the CDR3 DNA reads TGTGCCAGCAGCCTGGACAGCCGAAACACCATATATTTT. Translating it yields CASSLDSRNTIYF.

The V and J genes are TRBV9 and TRBJ2-1; 9 bases line up with TRBD2. With 4 bases clipped from V and 5 bases from J, the junction kept 7 bases outside the gene matches. The germline CDR1 and CDR2 sequences are SGDLS and YYNGEE. The CDR3 extends over 15 amino acids. The DNA for the CDR3 is TGTGCCAGCAGCCCTCGACTAGCGGTTGACAATGAGCAGTTCTTC. Protein product: CASSPRLAVDNEQFF.

The chain couples TRBV6-5 to TRBJ2-3, with 7 bases that match TRBD2. V was clipped by 1 base and J by 2 bases; unmatched bases: 6. In germline, CDR1 is MNHEY, CDR2 SVGAGI. This CDR3 is built from 16 residues. The chain's CDR3 is CASSYFAGEITDTQYF. The CDR3 region has the DNA TGTGCCAGCAGTTACTTCGCGGGGGAGATCACAGATACGCAGTATTTT.

This clone was detected once. The CDR3 sequence is CASSQERENYGYTF. CDR3 sequence (DNA): TGTGCCAGCAGCCAAGAGAGGGAGAACTATGGCTACACCTTC. V usage is TRBV4-2 and J usage is TRBJ1-2, with no clear D. CDR3 length: 14 residues. Germline assignment: CDR1 LGHNA and CDR2 YNFKEQ. Trimming removed 0 bases at V and 2 bases at J, with 7 bases between.

The chain uses TRBV15 and TRBJ2-7; the match to TRBD2 covers 11 bases. This CDR3 spans 18 amino acids. V lost 0 bases to trimming and J lost 3 bases; unmatched junction nucleotides: 10. CDR1 is LNHNV, CDR2 YYDKDF, per germline (reference sequence). The CDR3 coding sequence is TGTGCCACCAGCAGAGAGAAGACTAGCGGGGACCTCATCTACGAGCAGTACTTC. This sequence encodes CATSREKTSGDLIYEQYF.